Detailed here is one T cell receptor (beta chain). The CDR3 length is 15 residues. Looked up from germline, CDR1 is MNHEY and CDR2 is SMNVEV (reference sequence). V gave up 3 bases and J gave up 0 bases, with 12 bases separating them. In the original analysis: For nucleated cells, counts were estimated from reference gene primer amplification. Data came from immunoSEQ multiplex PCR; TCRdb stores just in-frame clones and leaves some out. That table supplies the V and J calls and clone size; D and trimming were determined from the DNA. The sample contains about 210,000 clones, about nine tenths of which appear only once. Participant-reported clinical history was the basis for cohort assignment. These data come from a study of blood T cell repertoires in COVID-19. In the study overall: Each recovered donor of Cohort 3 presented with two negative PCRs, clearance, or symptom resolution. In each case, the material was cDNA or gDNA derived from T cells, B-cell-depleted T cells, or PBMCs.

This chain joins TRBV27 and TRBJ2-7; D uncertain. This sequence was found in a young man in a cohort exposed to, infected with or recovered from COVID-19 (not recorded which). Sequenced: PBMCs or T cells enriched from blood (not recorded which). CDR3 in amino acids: CASSLSAYSSYEQYF. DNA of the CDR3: TGTGCCAGCAGTTTGTCCGCCTATAGCTCCTACGAGCAGTACTTC.